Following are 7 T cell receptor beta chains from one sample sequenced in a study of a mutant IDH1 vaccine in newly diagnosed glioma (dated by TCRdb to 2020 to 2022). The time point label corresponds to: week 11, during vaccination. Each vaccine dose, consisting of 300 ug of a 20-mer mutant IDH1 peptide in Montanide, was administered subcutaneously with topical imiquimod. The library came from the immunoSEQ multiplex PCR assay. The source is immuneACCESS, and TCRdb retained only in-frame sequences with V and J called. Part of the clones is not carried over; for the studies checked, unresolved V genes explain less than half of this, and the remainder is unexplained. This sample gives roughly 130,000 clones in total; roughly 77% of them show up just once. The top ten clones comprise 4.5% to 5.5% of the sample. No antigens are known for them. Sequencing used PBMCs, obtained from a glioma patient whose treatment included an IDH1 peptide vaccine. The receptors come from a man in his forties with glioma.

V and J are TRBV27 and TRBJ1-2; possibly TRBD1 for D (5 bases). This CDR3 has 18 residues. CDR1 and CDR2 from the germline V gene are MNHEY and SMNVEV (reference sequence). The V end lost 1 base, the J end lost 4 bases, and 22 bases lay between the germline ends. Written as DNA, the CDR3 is TGTGCCAGCAGTTTATTGGGGACGGACTTGCGCCTGGGCTATGGCTACACCTTC. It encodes CASSLLGTDLRLGYGYTF.

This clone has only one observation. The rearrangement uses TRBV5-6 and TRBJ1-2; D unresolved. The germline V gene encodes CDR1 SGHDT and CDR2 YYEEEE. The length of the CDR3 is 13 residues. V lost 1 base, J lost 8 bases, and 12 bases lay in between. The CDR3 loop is CASSLIGEGGYTF. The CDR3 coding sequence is TGTGCCAGCAGCTTGATTGGGGAAGGGGGCTACACCTTC.

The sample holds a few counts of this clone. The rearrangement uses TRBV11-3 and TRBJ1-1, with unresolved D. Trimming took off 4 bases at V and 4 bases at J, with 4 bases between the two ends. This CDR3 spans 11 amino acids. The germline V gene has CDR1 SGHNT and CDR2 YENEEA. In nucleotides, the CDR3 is TGTGCCAGCAGCTCGGGCACTGAAGCTTTCTTT. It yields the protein CASSSGTEAFF. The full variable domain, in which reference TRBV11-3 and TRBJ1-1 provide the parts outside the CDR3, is EAGVVQSPRYKIIEKKQPVAFWCNPISGHNTLYWYLQNLGQGPELLIRYENEEAVDDSQLPKDRFSAERLKGVDSTLKIQPAELGDSAVYLCASSSGTEAFFGQGTRLTVV.

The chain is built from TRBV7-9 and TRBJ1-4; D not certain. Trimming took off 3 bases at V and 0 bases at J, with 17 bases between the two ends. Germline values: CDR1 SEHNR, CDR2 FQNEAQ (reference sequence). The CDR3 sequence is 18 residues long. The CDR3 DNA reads TGTGCCAGCAGCTTTACACCTCTGATCGGGGCAACTAATGAAAAACTGTTTTTT. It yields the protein CASSFTPLIGATNEKLFF.

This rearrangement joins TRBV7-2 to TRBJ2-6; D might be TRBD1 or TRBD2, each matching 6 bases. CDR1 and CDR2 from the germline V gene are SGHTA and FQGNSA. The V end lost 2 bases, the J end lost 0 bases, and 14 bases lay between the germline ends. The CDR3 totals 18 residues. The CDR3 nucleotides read TGTGCCAGCAGCTTAAGGAGGGGGATTAGCTCTGGGGCCAACGTCCTGACTTTC. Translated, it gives CASSLRRGISSGANVLTF.

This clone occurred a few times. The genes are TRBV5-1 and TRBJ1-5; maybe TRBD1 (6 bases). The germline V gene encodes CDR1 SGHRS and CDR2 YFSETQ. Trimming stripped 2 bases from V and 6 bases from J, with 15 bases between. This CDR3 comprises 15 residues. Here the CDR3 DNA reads TGCGCCAGCAGCTTAAATACAGGGTTCGGTCAGCCCCAGCATTTT. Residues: CASSLNTGFGQPQHF.

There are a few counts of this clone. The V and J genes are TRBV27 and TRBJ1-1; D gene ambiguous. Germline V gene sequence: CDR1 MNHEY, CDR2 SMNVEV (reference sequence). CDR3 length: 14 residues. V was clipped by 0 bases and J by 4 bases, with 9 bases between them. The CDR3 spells CASSLSRRGTEAFF. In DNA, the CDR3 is TGTGCCAGCAGTTTATCACGGCGGGGCACTGAAGCTTTCTTT.